Following are 30 T cell receptor beta chains from one sample sequenced in a study of OX40 agonist ivuxolimab in advanced cancers. Profiling relied on immunoSEQ multiplex PCR, and the TCRdb table lists in-frame clones only, not all of them. This table holds 20,000 to 25,000 clones, 65% to 85% found once. This sample comprised CD4+ or CD8+ T cells sorted from blood, obtained in a trial of the OX40 agonist ivuxolimab. These receptors were taken from an adult with an advanced solid tumor such as melanoma, head and neck, liver or kidney cancer.

This chain joins TRBV6-5 and TRBJ1-2; D not resolved. Germline CDR1 MNHEY, CDR2 SVGAGI. V lost 4 bases to trimming and J lost 4 bases, with 10 bases between them. This CDR3 has 13 amino acids. The DNA of the CDR3 is TGTGCCAGCAGTTTTTCACAGCTCTATGGCTACACCTTC. It is translated as CASSFSQLYGYTF.

The chain joins TRBV7-9 to TRBJ1-5; 10 bases align to TRBD1. Germline V gives CDR1 SEHNR, CDR2 FQNEAQ (reference sequence). Trimming cost V 3 bases and J 6 bases; bases outside gene matches: 2. CDR3 length equals 14 residues. The CDR3 coding sequence is TGTGCCAGCAGCTTGGGGACAGGGGTTCAGCCCCAGCATTTT. Translated, it gives CASSLGTGVQPQHF.

The chain joins TRBV6-6 to TRBJ1-1; tentatively, D is TRBD1 (5 bases). Germline V gene sequence: CDR1 MNHNY, CDR2 SVGAGI (reference sequence). The CDR3 has 16 residues. Trimming took 3 bases from V and 1 from J, leaving 15 bases between them. CDR3 DNA: TGTGCCAGCAGTTATGTTATCGCAGGGCCGAACACTGAAGCTTTCTTT. This gives the protein CASSYVIAGPNTEAFF.

V and J are TRBV6-4 and TRBJ2-3; 9 bases are a match to TRBD2. Germline values: CDR1 MRHNA, CDR2 SNTAGT. The CDR3 length is 19 residues. V lost 8 bases to trimming and J lost 0 bases; unmatched junction nucleotides: 18. The CDR3 reads CASELVGLAGTISTDTQYF. CDR3 DNA: TGTGCCAGCGAATTGGTAGGGCTAGCGGGGACAATTAGCACAGATACGCAGTATTTT.

V and J are TRBV9 and TRBJ2-3; 12 bases match TRBD2. The CDR3 length is 16 residues. CDR1 and CDR2 (germline): SGDLS, YYNGEE. With 4 bases clipped from V and 4 bases from J, the junction kept 7 bases outside the gene matches. CDR3 sequence (DNA): TGTGCCAGCAGCCCACGGACTAGCGGGGATTCAGATACGCAGTATTTT. Its protein is CASSPRTSGDSDTQYF.

This chain links TRBV28 with TRBJ1-4; D gene unclear. V lost 6 bases, J lost 5 bases, and 16 bases lay in between. Germline CDR1 and CDR2: MDHEN and SYDVKM. The CDR3 extends over 15 amino acids. The CDR3 region has the DNA TGTGCCAGCAGCTTACTCCCAGCAGGAAATGAAAAACTGTTTTTT. Translated: CASSLLPAGNEKLFF.

To note about this clone: The sample contains more than one DNA sequence encoding this CDR3. The gene calls are TRBV4-1 and TRBJ2-5; D is ambiguous. This CDR3 has 15 residues. The V end was cut by 1 base, the J end by 4 bases, with 13 bases between. The V gene's germline CDR1 is MGHRA and CDR2 YSYEKL. The CDR3 nucleotides read TGCGCCAGCAGCCAAGTAACGGGTTCTGGAGAGACCCAGTACTTC. It is translated as CASSQVTGSGETQYF.

The V gene is TRBV27, the J gene TRBJ1-5, with TRBD1 identical over 8 bases. Germline V gene sequence: CDR1 MNHEY, CDR2 SMNVEV (reference sequence). V shed 3 bases and J 6 bases; nucleotides not matched to a gene: 1. The CDR3 has 13 amino acids. For the CDR3, the DNA is TGTGCCAGCAGTTTGGACAGGGTTCAGCCCCAGCATTTT. Protein: CASSLDRVQPQHF.

The CDR3 here is CASRQGGVAGDETQYF. The CDR3 coding sequence is TGTGCCAGCAGGCAAGGGGGGGTAGCGGGCGACGAGACCCAGTACTTC. The chain carries TRBV7-6 and TRBJ2-5, with a tentative D call TRBD2 (7 bases). The CDR3 runs 16 residues. In germline, CDR1 is SGHVS, CDR2 FNYEAQ. Trimming took 6 bases from V and 5 from J, leaving 22 bases between them.

This chain links TRBV27 with TRBJ2-5; D is unclear. The V gene lost 6 bases and the J gene lost 5 bases, with 13 bases spanning the gap. The CDR3 contains 13 residues. Germline V gives CDR1 MNHEY, CDR2 SMNVEV (reference sequence). CDR3: CASSGVVGETQYF. The CDR3 nucleotides read TGTGCCAGCAGCGGCGTGGTAGGGGAGACCCAGTACTTC.

This clone was counted only a few times. V gene TRBV4-1 combines with J gene TRBJ2-7; D might be TRBD2 (6 bases). The V end was cut by 0 bases, the J end by 4 bases, with 16 bases between. Germline loops: CDR1 MGHRA, CDR2 YSYEKL. This CDR3 spans 16 amino acids. The CDR3 region is CASSQEMKALAYEQYF. In nucleotides, the CDR3 is TGCGCCAGCAGCCAAGAGATGAAAGCTCTAGCGTACGAGCAGTACTTC.

The DNA of the CDR3 is TGTGCCAGCAGTTTGCGGGCCCCCTTTAACTATGGCTACACCTTC. This encodes CASSLRAPFNYGYTF. This rearrangement joins TRBV28 to TRBJ1-2; D not certain. CDR1 MDHEN and CDR2 SYDVKM come from the germline V gene. Trimming pared 3 bases from V and 1 base from J, leaving 12 bases between. The CDR3 sequence is 15 residues long.

With regard to this clone: This may come from a read error, since a much larger clone is one base off. The chain recombines TRBV27 with TRBJ1-4, with no clear D. Deletions cut 3 bases from V and 6 bases from J, with 8 bases between. The CDR3 is 13 residues long. The germline CDR1 and CDR2 sequences are MNHEY and SMNVEV (reference sequence). The CDR3 protein is CASSLSKDEKLFF. The CDR3 bases are TGTGCCAGCAGTTTGAGCAAGGATGAAAAACTGTTTTTT.

This clone is termed medium-sized. The chain links TRBV29-1 to TRBJ2-7; the D is unclear. The CDR3 consists of 13 residues. The V end was cut by 0 bases, the J end by 2 bases, with 8 bases between. Per germline, CDR1 SQVTM and CDR2 ANQGSEA. In nucleotides, the CDR3 is TGCAGCGTTGAAGATCTGAATACCTACGAGCAGTACTTC. Translation gives CSVEDLNTYEQYF.

This clone was found a few times. Written as DNA, the CDR3 is TGTGCCAGCGCCCAGGCCCACAATGAGCAGTTCTTC. Protein sequence: CASAQAHNEQFF. The V call is TRBV27, the J call TRBJ2-1; D is unresolved. Trimming stripped 8 bases from V and 5 bases from J, with 10 bases between. Germline V gene lookup returns CDR1 MNHEY and CDR2 SMNVEV (reference sequence). The CDR3 is 12 residues long.

This chain links TRBV6-6 with TRBJ1-1; D gene uncertain. The germline gives CDR1 MNHNY, CDR2 SVGAGI (reference sequence). The CDR3 consists of 12 residues. Trimming shortened V by 2 bases and J by 8 bases, and 9 bases separated the two germline ends. This chain's CDR3 is CASSYPAPEAFF. Written as DNA, the CDR3 is TGTGCCAGCAGTTACCCCGCCCCCGAAGCTTTCTTT.

This chain joins TRBV6-5 and TRBJ1-2, with TRBD1 as a possible D gene (6 bases). Deletions cut 0 bases from V and 8 bases from J, with 10 bases between. Looked up from germline, CDR1 is MNHEY and CDR2 is SVGAGI. The CDR3 is 13 residues long. CDR3 nucleotides: TGTGCCAGCAGTTACTCTACAGGGTGGGGCTACACCTTC. Protein: CASSYSTGWGYTF.

This chain uses TRBV28 with TRBJ2-2; 15 bases are shared with TRBD2. The germline CDR1 and CDR2 sequences are MDHEN and SYDVKM. With V trimmed by 2 bases and J by 0 bases, 1 base remained unmatched. This CDR3 comprises 18 residues. The CDR3 sequence is CASSLGTSGGPNTGELFF. The CDR3 region has the DNA TGTGCCAGCAGTTTAGGGACTAGCGGGGGGCCGAACACCGGGGAGCTGTTTTTT.

The rearrangement joins TRBV6-6 to TRBJ1-4, with 8 bases lining up with TRBD1. The CDR3 has 14 residues. Germline V lookup: CDR1 MNHNY, CDR2 SVGAGI (reference sequence). V lost 6 bases and J lost 6; bases outside the gene matches: 6. The DNA for the CDR3 is TGTGCCAGCAGATACACAGGGGGGTATGAAAAACTGTTTTTT. Protein: CASRYTGGYEKLFF.

The CDR3: CASSFPGEQYF. The CDR3 DNA is TGTGCCAGCAGTTTCCCGGGCGAGCAGTACTTC. The V call is TRBV6-6, the J call TRBJ2-7, with D unclear. Trimming pared 4 bases from V and 6 bases from J, leaving 7 bases between. Germline CDR1 is MNHNY and CDR2 is SVGAGI (reference sequence). This CDR3 comprises 11 residues.

This sequence joins TRBV7-3 and TRBJ2-1; D is uncertain. CDR1 is SGHTA and CDR2 is FQGTGA in the germline V gene. The CDR3 totals 18 residues. Deletions cut 1 base from V and 6 bases from J, with 22 bases between. The DNA for the CDR3 is TGTGCCAGCAGCTTAAGTGTCGGTTTGGGTTTCCCCCCCAATGAGCAGTTCTTC. This translates into CASSLSVGLGFPPNEQFF.

The chain combines TRBV6-9 with TRBJ2-7; D may match TRBD1 or TRBD2 (5 bases each). Germline lookup yields CDR1 MNHGY and CDR2 SVAAGI. V was shortened by 0 bases and J by 2 bases, with 14 bases between the two germline ends. The CDR3 sequence is 16 residues long. The CDR3 coding sequence is TGTGCCAGCAGTTATTCTAGGTGGCAGGGACCCTACGAGCAGTACTTC. Protein sequence: CASSYSRWQGPYEQYF.

DNA for the CDR3: TGTGCCAGCCAGGCACCGGGGGCGAGCTCCTACGAGCAGTACTTC. It is translated as CASQAPGASSYEQYF. The chain links TRBV7-9 to TRBJ2-7; perhaps D is TRBD1 or TRBD2 (6 bases each). V lost 8 bases and J lost 0, with 17 bases in between. The V gene's germline CDR1 is SEHNR and CDR2 FQNEAQ (reference sequence). The CDR3 has 15 amino acids. The variable domain in full, completed from reference TRBV7-9 and TRBJ2-7, reads DTGVSQNPRHKITKRGQNVTFRCDPISEHNRLYWYRQTLGQGPEFLTYFQNEAQLEKSRLLSDRFSAERPKGSFSTLEIQRTEQGDSAMYLCASQAPGASSYEQYFGPGTRLTVT.

The sample holds a few counts of this clone. V and J are TRBV19 and TRBJ2-7; no reliable D call. CDR1 and CDR2 (germline): LNHDA, SQIVND (reference sequence). V lost 6 bases and J lost 1, with 10 bases in between. There are 13 residues in the CDR3. The chain's CDR3 is CASRGFSSYEQYF. The CDR3 bases are TGTGCCAGTAGGGGGTTCTCATCCTACGAGCAGTACTTC. Full variable domain (outside the CDR3, taken from reference TRBV19 and TRBJ2-7): DGGITQSPKYLFRKEGQNVTLSCEQNLNHDAMYWYRQDPGQGLRLIYYSQIVNDFQKGDIAEGYSVSREKKESFPLTVTSAQKNPTAFYLCASRGFSSYEQYFGPGTRLTVT.

The chain is built from TRBV28 and TRBJ2-2; tentatively, D is TRBD1 (5 bases). The germline V and J ends were trimmed by 5 bases and 6 bases, with 13 bases remaining between them. The CDR3 length is 14 residues. CDR1 MDHEN and CDR2 SYDVKM come from the germline V gene. CDR3 DNA: TGTGCCAGCAGTCCGATGACAGAGGCCGGGGAGCTGTTTTTT. It is translated as CASSPMTEAGELFF.

V usage is TRBV27 and J usage is TRBJ2-5; D not resolved. The CDR3 contains 14 residues. CDR1 is MNHEY, CDR2 SMNVEV, per germline (reference sequence). V was cut by 6 bases and J by 2 bases, with 13 bases left in between. The CDR3 DNA reads as TGTGCCAGCAGCATTGACTGGGCACAAGAGACCCAGTACTTC. Protein sequence: CASSIDWAQETQYF.

This sequence joins TRBV7-6 and TRBJ2-2; D not resolved. From germline, CDR1 is SGHVS and CDR2 FNYEAQ. The V end was cut by 3 bases, the J end by 1 base, with 18 bases between. The CDR3 runs to 18 residues. The DNA of the CDR3 is TGTGCCAGCAGCTTTTCTCCTGCTTATAGGCAGAACACCGGGGAGCTGTTTTTT. This translates into CASSFSPAYRQNTGELFF.

The DNA for the CDR3 is TGTGCCAGCAGTGAAGTCGGGACAGGGGGCGGCATTAACTATGGCTACACCTTC. Its protein is CASSEVGTGGGINYGYTF. The rearrangement joins TRBV25-1 to TRBJ1-2; 12 nucleotides match TRBD1. V gave up 2 bases and J gave up 1 base; unmatched junction bases: 8. Germline V gene lookup returns CDR1 MGHDK and CDR2 SYGVNS. The CDR3 sequence is 18 residues long.

The chain combines TRBV7-8 with TRBJ1-4; 7 nucleotides match TRBD1. The CDR3 runs to 22 residues. V lost 3 bases and J lost 3; bases outside the gene matches: 25. Germline CDR1 and CDR2: SGHVS and FQNEAQ. The CDR3, as DNA: TGTGCCAGCAGCTTTGGGACGGGGCCTGGGACAGCCCTGAGGGGACCTAATGAAAAACTGTTTTTT. Translation gives CASSFGTGPGTALRGPNEKLFF.

This chain links TRBV7-9 with TRBJ2-1, with TRBD1 matching over 9 bases. The CDR3 loop spans 11 amino acids. Trimming at V came to 5 bases and at J to 16 bases, leaving 6 bases not matched to a gene. Germline CDR1 SEHNR, CDR2 FQNEAQ (reference sequence). Here the CDR3 reads CASSPGTGFFF. The CDR3 nucleotides read TGTGCCAGCAGCCCAGGGACAGGGTTTTTCTTC. The variable domain in full, completed from reference TRBV7-9 and TRBJ2-1, reads DTGVSQNPRHKITKRGQNVTFRCDPISEHNRLYWYRQTLGQGPEFLTYFQNEAQLEKSRLLSDRFSAERPKGSFSTLEIQRTEQGDSAMYLCASSPGTGFFFGPGTRLTVL.